Below are 5 T cell receptor beta chains sequenced from a single sample in a study of T cells after yellow fever vaccination. Each CDR3 protein is one row after TCRdb ran MiXCR on the 5' RACE reads. The sample has some 240,000 distinct CDR3 sequences; roughly 5% are singletons. The sample consisted of CD4+ T cells sorted from PBMCs, taken on the day of the yellow fever booster vaccination. Receptors originate from a man aged 18 to 35 who received the YFV17D yellow fever vaccine.

This sequence joins TRBV5-1 and TRBJ1-6, with 11 bases identical to TRBD1. The germline gives CDR1 SGHRS, CDR2 YFSETQ. The CDR3 has 16 amino acids. J gave up 4 bases and V 7 bases, and 7 bases lay outside the gene matches. CDR3 protein: CASSLGTGGYNSPLHF. CDR3 DNA sequence: TGCGCCAGCTCCTTGGGGACAGGGGGTTATAATTCACCCCTCCACTTT.

In its sample, this clonotype was seen a few times. The chain combines TRBV4-3 with TRBJ2-5; 10 bases line up with TRBD2. The CDR3 contains 17 residues. After removal of 2 bases from V and 2 bases from J, the junction contained 8 bases not matched to a gene. CDR1 and CDR2 from the germline V gene are LGHNA and YSLEER. CDR3 loop: CASSQRRTSGMQETQYF. The DNA for the CDR3 is TGCGCCAGCAGCCAAAGGAGGACTAGCGGTATGCAAGAGACCCAGTACTTC.

The DNA for the CDR3 is TGTGCCAGCAGTCGTGACTTGGAGGCCGTCGCGGAGCAGTTCTTC. This translates into CASSRDLEAVAEQFF. The rearrangement links TRBV6-6 to TRBJ2-1, with D perhaps TRBD2 (5 bases). The V gene's germline CDR1 is MNHNY and CDR2 SVGAGI (reference sequence). CDR3 length: 15 amino acids. Trimming took off 5 bases at V and 10 bases at J, with 21 bases between the two ends.

Only a few counts were recorded for this clonotype. This chain connects TRBV3-1 to TRBJ2-2, with 9 bases lining up with TRBD2. V was pared by 6 bases and J by 5 bases, with 10 bases of the junction left unmatched. Germline V lookup: CDR1 LGHDT, CDR2 YNNKEL (reference sequence). This CDR3 contains 16 residues. CDR3 in DNA: TGTGCCAGCAGTCCCTCGGGACTAGCAGTGACCGGGGAGCTGTTTTTT. It yields the protein CASSPSGLAVTGELFF.

The gene calls are TRBV7-3 and TRBJ1-6; D remains unclear. Germline CDR1 and CDR2: SGHTA and FQGTGA. The CDR3 totals 14 residues. Trimming removed 2 bases at V and 0 bases at J, with 2 bases between. The CDR3 nucleotides are TGTGCCAGCAGCTTAGCCTCCTATAATTCACCCCTCCACTTT. This gives the protein CASSLASYNSPLHF.